These 8 T cell receptor beta chains originate from one sample sequenced in a study of blood T cell repertoires in COVID-19. Produced via immunoSEQ multiplex PCR; TCRdb's table is partial and in-frame only. The sample lists about half a million clones, 89% seen once, with roughly 0.84% in the top ten. Source material: peripheral blood. These receptors were obtained from a man aged 18 to 30 with COVID-19, enrolled during active disease.

Written as DNA, the CDR3 is TGTGCCAGCAGTGAAGCTGCTAGCTCCTACGAGCAGTACTTC. Translation gives CASSEAASSYEQYF. V and J are TRBV6-1 and TRBJ2-7; D is unclear. V lost 0 bases, J lost 0 bases, and 6 bases lay in between. Germline V gives CDR1 MNHNS, CDR2 SASEGT. CDR3 size: 14 residues.

The chain joins TRBV5-5 to TRBJ1-6; no clear D gene. The V and J ends lost 0 bases and 9 bases respectively, with 10 bases between them. CDR3 size: 14 residues. The germline gives CDR1 SGHKS, CDR2 YYEKEE (reference sequence). This CDR3 is CASSLGPGGSPLHF. DNA of the CDR3: TGTGCCAGCAGCTTGGGTCCGGGTGGTTCACCCCTCCACTTT.

The V call is TRBV6-5, the J call TRBJ2-5; TRBD1 might be the D (5 bases). CDR3 size: 14 residues. CDR1 and CDR2 from the germline V gene are MNHEY and SVGAGI. Trimming pared 7 bases from V and 1 base from J, leaving 13 bases between. The CDR3 DNA reads TGTGCCAGCACCCCGGCGACAGCCCAAGAGACCCAGTACTTC. Translation gives CASTPATAQETQYF.

The CDR3 nucleotides read TGTGCCAGCAGTGAATGGCGGGAGGGACAGCCCCAGCATTTT. Amino acids: CASSEWREGQPQHF. The genes are TRBV6-1 and TRBJ1-5; D remains ambiguous. The germline V gene has CDR1 MNHNS and CDR2 SASEGT. The CDR3 totals 14 residues. V was trimmed by 2 bases and J by 7 bases, leaving 12 bases between them.

The chain combines TRBV5-1 with TRBJ1-1; D is undetermined. Trimming left V 2 bases short and J 0 bases short, with 11 bases between. The germline V gene encodes CDR1 SGHRS and CDR2 YFSETQ. The CDR3 sequence is 15 residues long. The CDR3 DNA follows: TGCGCCAGCAGCTTATATGATAACATGAACACTGAAGCTTTCTTT. Amino acid sequence: CASSLYDNMNTEAFF.

The chain is built from TRBV19 and TRBJ1-1; TRBD1 matches at 7 bases. Losses at the gene ends were 0 bases for V and 5 bases for J; bases not matched to a gene: 3. CDR1 and CDR2 from the germline V gene are LNHDA and SQIVND (reference sequence). This CDR3 has 14 residues. CDR3 protein: CASSIDRGTTEAFF. The CDR3 DNA is TGTGCCAGTAGTATAGACAGGGGGACTACTGAAGCTTTCTTT. Combining the CDR3 with reference TRBV19 and TRBJ1-1 gives the whole variable domain DGGITQSPKYLFRKEGQNVTLSCEQNLNHDAMYWYRQDPGQGLRLIYYSQIVNDFQKGDIAEGYSVSREKKESFPLTVTSAQKNPTAFYLCASSIDRGTTEAFFGQGTRLTVV.

CDR3 coding DNA: TGTGCCAGCAGCCCAGTCCTTTCTGGAAACACCATATATTTT. Its translation: CASSPVLSGNTIYF. The gene calls are TRBV7-9 and TRBJ1-3; D not resolved. Per germline, CDR1 SEHNR and CDR2 FQNEAQ (reference sequence). This CDR3 has 14 residues. Trimming left V 5 bases short and J 1 base short, with 9 bases between.

V usage is TRBV9 and J usage is TRBJ2-7, with TRBD1 matching over 8 bases. The CDR3 runs 13 residues. Per the germline V gene, CDR1 is SGDLS and CDR2 is YYNGEE. V shed 1 base and J 12 bases; nucleotides not matched to a gene: 9. CDR3 protein: CASSVTSGGDVYF. CDR3 bases: TGTGCCAGCAGCGTAACCTCAGGGGGCGACGTGTACTTC.